These 4 T cell receptor beta chains share one sample of origin, sequenced in a study of blood T cells in healthy people across ages. Next came a second PCR, run for about 7 to 12 cycles, which used a sample-barcoded 5' primer along with a J-beta primer mix. Via MiXCR, TCRdb re-called the 5' RACE reads, giving one row per CDR3 protein. Of some 1.8 million distinct CDR3 sequences in the sample, about two fifths were seen once. The specimen was blood. The receptor set was obtained from a human donor in good health.

The chain carries TRBV6-2 or TRBV6-3 and TRBJ2-5, with 7 bases lining up with TRBD1. The CDR3 has 16 amino acids. Germline CDR1 is MNHEY and CDR2 is SVGEGT. V trimming: 0 bases; J trimming: 5 bases; junction bases outside the gene matches: 9. CDR3 loop: CASSYSRGGTSETQYF. Written as DNA, the CDR3 is TGTGCCAGCAGTTACTCACGAGGGGGCACTTCGGAGACCCAGTACTTC.

This chain uses TRBV5-1 with TRBJ2-1; D is possibly TRBD2 (7 bases). V gave up 4 bases and J gave up 7 bases, with 21 bases separating them. In germline, CDR1 is SGHRS, CDR2 YFSETQ. The CDR3 contains 16 residues. CDR3 loop: CASSPRRLGGENEQFF. The DNA of the CDR3 is TGCGCCAGCAGCCCGAGGCGCCTAGGGGGGGAGAATGAGCAGTTCTTC. Drawing the rest from reference TRBV5-1 and TRBJ2-1, the complete variable domain is KAGVTQTPRYLIKTRGQQVTLSCSPISGHRSVSWYQQTPGQGLQFLFEYFSETQRNKGNFPGRFSGRQFSNSRSEMNVSTLELGDSALYLCASSPRRLGGENEQFFGPGTRLTVL.

This clonotype was seen more than once but under ten times. The genes are TRBV5-5 and TRBJ1-1; TRBD1 agrees at 7 bases. With 5 bases clipped from V and 2 bases from J, the junction kept 9 bases outside the gene matches. CDR1 and CDR2 from the germline V gene are SGHKS and YYEKEE (reference sequence). This CDR3 is 15 amino acids long. For the CDR3, the DNA is TGTGCCAGCAGTTCCCAGGGGGGGGTTAACACTGAAGCTTTCTTT. It yields the protein CASSSQGGVNTEAFF. Filled out from reference TRBV5-5 and TRBJ1-1, the complete variable domain reads DAGVTQSPTHLIKTRGQQVTLRCSPISGHKSVSWYQQVLGQGPQFIFQYYEKEERGRGNFPDRFSARQFPNYSSELNVNALLLGDSALYLCASSSQGGVNTEAFFGQGTRLTVV.

There are a few counts of this clonotype. CDR3 residues: CASSPRTGKQLFF. CDR3 in DNA: TGTGCCAGCAGCCCGCGGACAGGGAAGCAACTGTTTTTT. The J gene is TRBJ1-4, the V gene TRBV9, with 8 bases identical to TRBD1. The CDR3 is 13 amino acids. Germline values: CDR1 SGDLS, CDR2 YYNGEE. V shed 4 bases, J shed 12 bases, and the junction held 8 bases outside the gene matches.